The 6 T cell receptor beta chains below were found in one sample sequenced in a study of cytomegalovirus exposure and HLA in healthy donors (dated by TCRdb to 2017 to 2019). Library method: the immunoSEQ multiplex PCR assay. The table was pulled from immuneACCESS by TCRdb, which kept in-frame rearrangements only. Such tables lose some clones; where checked, under half of the loss comes from unresolved V genes, and the rest has no known cause. The sample contains 260,000 or so clones, around nine tenths of them found a single time. Jointly, the top ten make up roughly 0.93% of the sample. Sequencing was performed on PBMCs. The receptors stem from a woman younger than 30 in good health and CMV-seronegative.

The rearrangement joins TRBV19 to TRBJ2-1, with D hard to call. The CDR3 runs to 11 residues. From germline, CDR1 is LNHDA and CDR2 SQIVND (reference sequence). The V end lost 4 bases, the J end lost 9 bases, and 7 bases lay between the germline ends. As DNA, the CDR3 is TGTGCCAGTAGTACCACAAGTGAGCAGTTCTTC. Encoded protein: CASSTTSEQFF.

V gene TRBV27 combines with J gene TRBJ2-5; TRBD2 aligns across 13 bases. Germline V CDR1 and CDR2: MNHEY, SMNVEV (reference sequence). This CDR3 contains 15 residues. Losses at the gene ends were 6 bases for V and 2 bases for J; bases not matched to a gene: 3. This CDR3 is CASRPGLAGQETQYF. Here the CDR3 DNA reads TGTGCCAGCAGACCGGGACTAGCGGGACAAGAGACCCAGTACTTC.

The V gene is TRBV7-9, the J gene TRBJ1-6, with 9 bases lining up with TRBD1. This CDR3 is 16 amino acids long. Per germline, CDR1 SEHNR and CDR2 FQNEAQ (reference sequence). V lost 11 bases to trimming and J lost 11 bases; unmatched junction nucleotides: 19. The CDR3, as DNA: TGTGCCGGATTGTGGGGACAGGGAGTACGTCCGCCACCCCTCCACTTT. It is translated as CAGLWGQGVRPPPLHF.

The chain uses TRBV7-9 and TRBJ1-4; 7 positions agree with TRBD1. The germline CDR1 and CDR2 sequences are SEHNR and FQNEAQ (reference sequence). The CDR3 loop spans 15 amino acids. V lost 1 base to trimming and J lost 6 bases; unmatched junction nucleotides: 5. CDR3 protein: CASSLEGQGDEKLFF. The CDR3 DNA follows: TGTGCCAGCAGCTTAGAGGGGCAGGGGGATGAAAAACTGTTTTTT.

The V gene is TRBV10-2, the J gene TRBJ1-2; D unresolved. The CDR3 loop spans 12 amino acids. In germline, CDR1 is WSHSY, CDR2 SAAADI. The germline V and J ends were trimmed by 8 bases and 0 bases, with 7 bases remaining between them. The CDR3, as DNA: TGCGCCAGCGAGGGTTCTAACTATGGCTACACCTTC. Residues: CASEGSNYGYTF.

This chain joins TRBV4-1 and TRBJ2-1, with 13 bases identical to TRBD2. Germline V gives CDR1 MGHRA, CDR2 YSYEKL. The CDR3 spans 17 residues. The J segment lost 8 bases and the V segment lost 6 bases, leaving 13 bases of the junction unmatched. CDR3 residues: CASRGTSGRAWLDEQFF. As DNA, the CDR3 is TGCGCCAGCAGAGGTACTAGCGGGAGGGCCTGGCTCGATGAGCAGTTCTTC.